This T cell receptor beta chain was identified during a study of naive and memory T cell subsets (dated by TCRdb to the late 2010s). Background for the entire study: An open-source, UMI-based TCR alpha and beta sequencing pipeline was applied to sorted naive and memory peripheral blood T cell subsets. RNA was DNase-treated and reverse transcribed with TCR constant-region primers, mostly using SuperScript III. Complete agreement was observed between the functional CMV T cell responses and the IgG serology results.

TCR alpha and beta chain libraries were amplified separately from the second PCR step onward. Donor CMV status was determined by IFNgamma production from CD4+ T cells after overnight stimulation of fresh PBMCs with CMV viral lysate. CD4 T cells were positively selected with Miltenyi beads, followed by positive selection of CD8 T cells from the CD4-negative fraction. After staining for CD3, CD4, CD8, CD45RA, CD27 and a live/dead dye, cells were sorted on a BD Aria II into four subsets based on CD45RA and CD27. Blood was obtained from a few healthy volunteers, and the blood from each volunteer was fractionated into CD4 and CD8 T cells and subsequently into four differentiation subsets. Around 120 ml of peripheral blood was collected from each donor, and PBMC were isolated from the blood using Ficoll-Paque PLUS density-gradient centrifugation. The sorted cells were lysed in RLT buffer, after which RNA was extracted using a Qiagen RNeasy kit and kept at -80 degrees C.

This clonotype was observed a few times. There is no known antigen for this receptor. Base-call qualities are not available, and no considerably larger clone is one nucleotide away. Clipping removes 6 bases from V and 6 bases from J, with 10 as the unmatched junction base count. Taken from the germline V gene, the CDR1 and CDR2 loops are SGHAT and FQNNGV. The CDR3 covers 14 residues, taking in both the cysteine and the phenylalanine. Just CDR3 DNA is preserved here, 42 bases in frame from base 1. What the research found in general, with its limitations: After error correction, only a single occurrence was seen for over 85% of naive TCR sequences, so much steeper abundance distributions were produced than in memory subsets. A few larger clonotypes were present in naive repertoires, particularly the CD8 repertoires, and these clonotypes were possibly memory cells re-expressing CD45RA. A power law was followed by TCR abundance, with an exponent that differed between naive and memory subsets but was consistent across the three individuals. Gini index rose and Shannon and inverse Simpson diversity fell from naive through CM, EM and EMRA in both CD4 and CD8 cells. The repertoire findings for the naive and memory subsets could not be validated, as no ground truth was available. Each clonotype was defined as a single alpha or beta chain sequence rather than as a paired alpha/beta receptor. RNA-based TCR counts may be affected by expression changes linked to T cell activation and differentiation.

Library preparation employed UMI-ligation and nested PCR. The beta constant-region primer consisted of an equimolar mixture of two oligonucleotides that together covered TRBC1 and TRBC2. A single-stranded oligonucleotide bearing the SP2 primer plus a 12-nucleotide UMI was ligated onto the 3' end of the cDNA by T4 RNA ligase 1. The ligated cDNA went through four rounds of PCR with nested alpha and beta constant-region primers together with the SP2 primer. Incubation of the ligation reaction lasted about 18-24 hours at 16 degrees C. PCR2 was typically performed as a SYBR Green qPCR and was stopped at a predetermined threshold so that over-amplification was prevented. Apart from the first purification, every purification step used Agencourt AMPure XP magnetic beads. Library quantification was done by Qubit, followed by a TapeStation check on which the main peak was expected at around 650 bp. The pooled libraries were sequenced on an Illumina MiSeq using v2 2x251 paired-end kits, which usually yielded roughly 0.85-2.1 million reads per sample. Each sample library was pooled at approximately 4 nM, and roughly 5-8% PhiX was included to improve cluster recognition. Per the original workflow: FASTQ reads processed by Demultiplexor were assigned V and J genes by Decombinator through tag matching that tolerated a single base-pair mismatch. By using UMIs, Collapsinator corrected both sequencing errors and the frequency errors caused by PCR heterogeneity. CDR3Translator translated TCRs and extracted CDR3s from the conserved cysteine to the FGXG phenylalanine, flagging non-productive sequences. Gini, Shannon entropy and inverse Simpson indices were calculated on repertoires that had been subsampled to equal numbers of UMI-defined TCRs. Within the linear range, a power law was fitted to clonotype abundance distributions using maximum likelihood. On one naive CD8 sample, the pipeline and MIGEC gave similar UMI counts, unique TCR numbers and clonal distributions. One analysis removed from the naive repertoire any naive TCRs that were also found in any memory subset from the same donor. The repertoires were searched for approximately 7,000 CMV-associated CDR3 sequences that had been compiled from VDJdb and a published dataset. TCRdb reprocessed the public reads (quality trimming at Q25 with fastp, clone calling with MiXCR) and kept in-frame beta chains. Rows are combined by CDR3 protein, so each entry shows the most common genes and DNA. In this record, the V and J calls reflect TCRdb's handling and not the investigators' own analysis. The table for this sample lists 130,000 to 150,000 distinct CDR3 sequences; 15% to 20% of them were counted only once. About 0.15% of the sample goes to the ten largest clones.

The sequencing sample was made of naive CD4+ T cells from blood. The cell subset or site label on this specimen signifies: naive T cells, CD45RA high CD27+. The clonotype originates from a human donor in good health. The V gene is TRBV11-2 and the J gene is TRBJ2-7; 8 central bases correspond to TRBD2. The nucleotides read TGTGCCAGCAGACTAAGCGGGAGATCGGGCGAGCAGTACTTC. This encodes CASRLSGRSGEQYF.